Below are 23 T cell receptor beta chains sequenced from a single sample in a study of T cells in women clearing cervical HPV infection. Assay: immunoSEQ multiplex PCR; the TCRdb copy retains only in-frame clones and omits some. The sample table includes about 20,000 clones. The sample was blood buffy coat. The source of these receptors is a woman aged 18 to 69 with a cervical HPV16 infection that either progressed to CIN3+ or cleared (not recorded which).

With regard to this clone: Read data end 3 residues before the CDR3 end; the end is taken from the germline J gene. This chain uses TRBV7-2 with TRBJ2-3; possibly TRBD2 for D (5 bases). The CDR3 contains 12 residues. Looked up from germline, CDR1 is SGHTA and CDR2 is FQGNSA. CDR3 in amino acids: CASSLASGTQYF. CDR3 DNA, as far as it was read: TGTGCCAGCAGCTTAGCATCGGGGACG.

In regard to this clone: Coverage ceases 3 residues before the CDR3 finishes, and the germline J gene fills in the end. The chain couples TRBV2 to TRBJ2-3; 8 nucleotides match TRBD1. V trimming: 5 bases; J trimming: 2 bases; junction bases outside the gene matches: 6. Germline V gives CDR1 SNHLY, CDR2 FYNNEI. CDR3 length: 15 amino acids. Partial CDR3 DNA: TGTGCCAGCAGTCCAGACAGGGGAGCCACAGATACG. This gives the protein CASSPDRGATDT. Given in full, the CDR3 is CASSPDRGATDTQYF.

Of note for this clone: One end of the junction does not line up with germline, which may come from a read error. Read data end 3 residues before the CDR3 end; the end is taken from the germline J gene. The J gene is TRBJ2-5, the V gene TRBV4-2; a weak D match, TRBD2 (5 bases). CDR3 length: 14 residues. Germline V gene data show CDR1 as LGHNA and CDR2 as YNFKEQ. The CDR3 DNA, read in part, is TGCGCCAGCAGCCCTCTCAGCGGACAAGAGACC. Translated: CASSPLSGQET. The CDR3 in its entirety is CASSPLSGQETQYF.

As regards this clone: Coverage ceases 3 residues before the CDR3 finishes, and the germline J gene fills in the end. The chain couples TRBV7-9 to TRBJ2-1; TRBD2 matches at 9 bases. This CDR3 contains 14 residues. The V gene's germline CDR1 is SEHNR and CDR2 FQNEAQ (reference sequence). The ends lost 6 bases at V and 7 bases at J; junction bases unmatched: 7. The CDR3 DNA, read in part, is TGTGCCAGCAGTCGGGATAGCGGGAGTAATGAG. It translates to CASSRDSGSNE. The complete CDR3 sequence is CASSRDSGSNEQFF.

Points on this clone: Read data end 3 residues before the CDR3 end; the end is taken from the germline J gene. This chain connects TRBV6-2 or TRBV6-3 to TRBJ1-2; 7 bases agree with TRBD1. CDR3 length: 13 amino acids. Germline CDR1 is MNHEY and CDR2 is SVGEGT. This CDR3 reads CASEPGTEHDYTF. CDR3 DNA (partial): TGTGCCAGCGAACCCGGGACAGAACACGAC.

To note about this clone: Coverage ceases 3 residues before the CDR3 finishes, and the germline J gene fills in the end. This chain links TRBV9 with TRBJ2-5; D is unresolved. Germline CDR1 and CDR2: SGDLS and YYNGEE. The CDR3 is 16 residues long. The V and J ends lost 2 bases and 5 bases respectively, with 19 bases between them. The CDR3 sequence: CASSVGLTSSGETQYF. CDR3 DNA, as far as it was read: TGTGCCAGCAGCGTCGGGTTGACTTCCAGTGGTGAGACC.

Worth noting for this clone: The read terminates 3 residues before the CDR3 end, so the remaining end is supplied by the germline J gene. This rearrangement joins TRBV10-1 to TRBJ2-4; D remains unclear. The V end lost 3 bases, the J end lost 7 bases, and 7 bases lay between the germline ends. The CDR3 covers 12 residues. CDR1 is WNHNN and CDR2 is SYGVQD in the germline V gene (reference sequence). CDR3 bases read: TGCGCCAGCAGTGATTTCTCGAACATT. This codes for CASSDFSNI. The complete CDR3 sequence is CASSDFSNIQYF.

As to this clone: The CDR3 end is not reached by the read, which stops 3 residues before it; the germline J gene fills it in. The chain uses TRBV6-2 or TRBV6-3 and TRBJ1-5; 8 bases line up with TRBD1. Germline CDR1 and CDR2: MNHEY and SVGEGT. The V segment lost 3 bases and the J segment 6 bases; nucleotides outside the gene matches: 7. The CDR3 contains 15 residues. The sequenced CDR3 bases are TGTGCCAGCAGTTATGACAGGGGCCTTGGTCAGCCC. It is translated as CASSYDRGLGQP. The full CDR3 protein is CASSYDRGLGQPQHF.

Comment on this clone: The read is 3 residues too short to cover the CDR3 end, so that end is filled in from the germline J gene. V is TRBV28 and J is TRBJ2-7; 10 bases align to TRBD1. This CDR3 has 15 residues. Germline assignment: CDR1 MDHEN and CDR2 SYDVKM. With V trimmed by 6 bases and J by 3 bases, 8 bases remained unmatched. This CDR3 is CASRRRQGARYEQYF. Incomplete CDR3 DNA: TGTGCCAGCAGACGAAGACAGGGGGCTCGCTACGAG.

CDR3 in amino acids: CSANPQGGLTEAFF. CDR3 DNA, as far as it was read: TGCAGCGCCAACCCCCAGGGGGGTCTCACTGAA. The rearrangement links TRBV29-1 to TRBJ1-1, with 7 bases fitting TRBD1. The read ends 3 residues before the CDR3 terminus; that terminus is restored from the germline J gene. CDR3 length: 14 amino acids. V lost 7 bases to trimming and J lost 4 bases; unmatched junction nucleotides: 12. The germline V gene has CDR1 SQVTM and CDR2 ANQGSEA. The variable domain in full, completed from reference TRBV29-1 and TRBJ1-1, reads SAVISQKPSRDICQRGTSLTIQCQVDSQVTMMFWYRQQPGQSLTLIATANQGSEATYESGFVIDKFPISRPNLTFSTLTVSNMSPEDSSIYLCSANPQGGLTEAFFGQGTRLTVV.

The CDR3 reads CASSLLDTYTF. The covered CDR3 bases are TGTGCCAGCAGCTTGCTAGATACC. V gene TRBV5-8 combines with J gene TRBJ1-2; D is unclear. Coverage ceases 3 residues before the CDR3 finishes, and the germline J gene fills in the end. The CDR3 length is 11 residues. Germline lookup yields CDR1 SGHTS and CDR2 YDEGEE.

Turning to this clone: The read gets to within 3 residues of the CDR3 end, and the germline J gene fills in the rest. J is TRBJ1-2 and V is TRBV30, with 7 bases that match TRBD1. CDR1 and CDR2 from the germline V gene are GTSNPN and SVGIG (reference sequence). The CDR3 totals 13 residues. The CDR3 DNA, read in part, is TGTGCCTGGAGTTCAGACAGGGACCTTGAC. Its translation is CAWSSDRDLD. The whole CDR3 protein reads CAWSSDRDLDYTF.

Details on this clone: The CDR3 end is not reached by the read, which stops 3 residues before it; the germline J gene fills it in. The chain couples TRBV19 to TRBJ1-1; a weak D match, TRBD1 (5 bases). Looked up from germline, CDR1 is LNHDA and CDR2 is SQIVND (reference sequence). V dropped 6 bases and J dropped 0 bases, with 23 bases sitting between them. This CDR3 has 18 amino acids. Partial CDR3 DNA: TGTGCCAGTAGAAGGGGTCAGGGTCAAGTCAATCTGAACACTGAA. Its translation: CASRRGQGQVNLNTE. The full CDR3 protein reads CASRRGQGQVNLNTEAFF.

The CDR3 here is CASSEGGRAFYNEQFF. CDR3 bases read: TGTGCCAGCAGTGAGGGCGGGAGGGCCTTCTACAATGAG. This chain uses TRBV6-1 with TRBJ2-1, with TRBD2 matching 9 bases. Coverage ceases 3 residues before the CDR3 finishes, and the germline J gene fills in the end. CDR1 is MNHNS and CDR2 is SASEGT in the germline V gene. The V gene end was trimmed by 3 bases and the J gene end by 3 bases; junction bases not matched to a gene: 6. The CDR3 extends over 16 amino acids.

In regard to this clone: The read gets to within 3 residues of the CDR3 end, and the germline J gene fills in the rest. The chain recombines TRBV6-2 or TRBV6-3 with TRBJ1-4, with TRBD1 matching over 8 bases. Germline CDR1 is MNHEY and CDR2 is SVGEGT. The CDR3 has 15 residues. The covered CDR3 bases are TGTGCCAGCAGTTGGGACAGGCCCCACCTTTCACCA. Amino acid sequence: CASSWDRPHLSP. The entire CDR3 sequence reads CASSWDRPHLSPLFF.

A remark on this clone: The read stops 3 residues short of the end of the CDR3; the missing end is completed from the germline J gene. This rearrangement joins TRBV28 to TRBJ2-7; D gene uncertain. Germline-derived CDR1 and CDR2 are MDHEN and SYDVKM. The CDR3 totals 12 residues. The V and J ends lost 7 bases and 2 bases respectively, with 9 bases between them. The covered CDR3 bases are TGTGCCAGCACTCGCGGAGCCTACGAG. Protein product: CASTRGAYE. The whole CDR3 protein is CASTRGAYEQYF.

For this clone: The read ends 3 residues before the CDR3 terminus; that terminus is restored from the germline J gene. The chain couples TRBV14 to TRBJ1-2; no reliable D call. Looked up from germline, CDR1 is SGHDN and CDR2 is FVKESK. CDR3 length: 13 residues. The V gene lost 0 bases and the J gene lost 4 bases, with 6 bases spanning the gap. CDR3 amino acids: CASSQDYSYGYTF. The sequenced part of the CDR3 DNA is TGTGCCAGCAGCCAAGATTATTCCTATGGC.

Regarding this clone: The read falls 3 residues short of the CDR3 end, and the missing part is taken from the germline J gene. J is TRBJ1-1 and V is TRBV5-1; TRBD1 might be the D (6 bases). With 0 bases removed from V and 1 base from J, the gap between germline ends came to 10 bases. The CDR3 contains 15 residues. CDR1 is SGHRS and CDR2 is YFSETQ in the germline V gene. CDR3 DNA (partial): TGCGCCAGCAGCTTGGCAGGGGACCGGAACACTGAA. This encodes CASSLAGDRNTE. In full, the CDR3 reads CASSLAGDRNTEAFF.

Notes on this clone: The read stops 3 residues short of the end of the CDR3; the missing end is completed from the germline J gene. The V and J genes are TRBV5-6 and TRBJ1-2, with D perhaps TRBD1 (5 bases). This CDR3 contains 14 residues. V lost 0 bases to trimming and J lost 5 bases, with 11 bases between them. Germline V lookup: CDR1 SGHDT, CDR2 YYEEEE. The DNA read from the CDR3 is TGTGCCAGCAGCTTGGAAACAGGCCCATATGGC. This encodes CASSLETGPYG. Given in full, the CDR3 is CASSLETGPYGYTF.

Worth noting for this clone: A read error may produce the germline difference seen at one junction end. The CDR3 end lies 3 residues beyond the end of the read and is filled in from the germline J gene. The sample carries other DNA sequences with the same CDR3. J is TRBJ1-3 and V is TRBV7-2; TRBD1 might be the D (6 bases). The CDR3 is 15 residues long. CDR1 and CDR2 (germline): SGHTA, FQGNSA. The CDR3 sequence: CASSLVQGAGNTIYF. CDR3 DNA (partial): TGTGCCAGCAGCTTAGTACAGGGTGCTGGAAACACG.

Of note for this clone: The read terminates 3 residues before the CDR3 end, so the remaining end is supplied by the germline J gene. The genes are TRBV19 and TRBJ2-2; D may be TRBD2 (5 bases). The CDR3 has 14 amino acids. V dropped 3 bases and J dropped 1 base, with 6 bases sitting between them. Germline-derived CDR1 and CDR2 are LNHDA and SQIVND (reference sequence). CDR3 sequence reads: CASSIGVNTGELFF. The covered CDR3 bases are TGTGCCAGTAGTATCGGGGTGAACACCGGGGAG. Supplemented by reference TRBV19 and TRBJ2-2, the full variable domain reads DGGITQSPKYLFRKEGQNVTLSCEQNLNHDAMYWYRQDPGQGLRLIYYSQIVNDFQKGDIAEGYSVSREKKESFPLTVTSAQKNPTAFYLCASSIGVNTGELFFGEGSRLTVL.

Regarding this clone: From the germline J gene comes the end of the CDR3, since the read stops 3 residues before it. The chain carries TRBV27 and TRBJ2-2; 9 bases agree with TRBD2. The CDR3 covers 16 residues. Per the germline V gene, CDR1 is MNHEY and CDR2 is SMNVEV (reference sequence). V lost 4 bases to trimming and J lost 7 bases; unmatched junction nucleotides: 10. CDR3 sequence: CASSSHSGSWGGELFF. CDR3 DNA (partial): TGTGCCAGCAGTTCTCATAGCGGGAGCTGGGGCGGGGAG.

The CDR3 here is CASSIDGRAFQSNQPQHF. CDR3 bases read: TGTGCCAGTAGTATAGACGGCAGGGCTTTTCAAAGCAATCAGCCC. The chain employs TRBV19 and TRBJ1-5; TRBD1 might be the D (5 bases). The DNA ends 3 residues before the CDR3 does, and the rest of the CDR3 is filled in from the germline J gene. Germline V gene lookup returns CDR1 LNHDA and CDR2 SQIVND (reference sequence). Trimming shortened V by 0 bases and J by 1 base, and 16 bases separated the two germline ends. The CDR3 extends over 18 amino acids.